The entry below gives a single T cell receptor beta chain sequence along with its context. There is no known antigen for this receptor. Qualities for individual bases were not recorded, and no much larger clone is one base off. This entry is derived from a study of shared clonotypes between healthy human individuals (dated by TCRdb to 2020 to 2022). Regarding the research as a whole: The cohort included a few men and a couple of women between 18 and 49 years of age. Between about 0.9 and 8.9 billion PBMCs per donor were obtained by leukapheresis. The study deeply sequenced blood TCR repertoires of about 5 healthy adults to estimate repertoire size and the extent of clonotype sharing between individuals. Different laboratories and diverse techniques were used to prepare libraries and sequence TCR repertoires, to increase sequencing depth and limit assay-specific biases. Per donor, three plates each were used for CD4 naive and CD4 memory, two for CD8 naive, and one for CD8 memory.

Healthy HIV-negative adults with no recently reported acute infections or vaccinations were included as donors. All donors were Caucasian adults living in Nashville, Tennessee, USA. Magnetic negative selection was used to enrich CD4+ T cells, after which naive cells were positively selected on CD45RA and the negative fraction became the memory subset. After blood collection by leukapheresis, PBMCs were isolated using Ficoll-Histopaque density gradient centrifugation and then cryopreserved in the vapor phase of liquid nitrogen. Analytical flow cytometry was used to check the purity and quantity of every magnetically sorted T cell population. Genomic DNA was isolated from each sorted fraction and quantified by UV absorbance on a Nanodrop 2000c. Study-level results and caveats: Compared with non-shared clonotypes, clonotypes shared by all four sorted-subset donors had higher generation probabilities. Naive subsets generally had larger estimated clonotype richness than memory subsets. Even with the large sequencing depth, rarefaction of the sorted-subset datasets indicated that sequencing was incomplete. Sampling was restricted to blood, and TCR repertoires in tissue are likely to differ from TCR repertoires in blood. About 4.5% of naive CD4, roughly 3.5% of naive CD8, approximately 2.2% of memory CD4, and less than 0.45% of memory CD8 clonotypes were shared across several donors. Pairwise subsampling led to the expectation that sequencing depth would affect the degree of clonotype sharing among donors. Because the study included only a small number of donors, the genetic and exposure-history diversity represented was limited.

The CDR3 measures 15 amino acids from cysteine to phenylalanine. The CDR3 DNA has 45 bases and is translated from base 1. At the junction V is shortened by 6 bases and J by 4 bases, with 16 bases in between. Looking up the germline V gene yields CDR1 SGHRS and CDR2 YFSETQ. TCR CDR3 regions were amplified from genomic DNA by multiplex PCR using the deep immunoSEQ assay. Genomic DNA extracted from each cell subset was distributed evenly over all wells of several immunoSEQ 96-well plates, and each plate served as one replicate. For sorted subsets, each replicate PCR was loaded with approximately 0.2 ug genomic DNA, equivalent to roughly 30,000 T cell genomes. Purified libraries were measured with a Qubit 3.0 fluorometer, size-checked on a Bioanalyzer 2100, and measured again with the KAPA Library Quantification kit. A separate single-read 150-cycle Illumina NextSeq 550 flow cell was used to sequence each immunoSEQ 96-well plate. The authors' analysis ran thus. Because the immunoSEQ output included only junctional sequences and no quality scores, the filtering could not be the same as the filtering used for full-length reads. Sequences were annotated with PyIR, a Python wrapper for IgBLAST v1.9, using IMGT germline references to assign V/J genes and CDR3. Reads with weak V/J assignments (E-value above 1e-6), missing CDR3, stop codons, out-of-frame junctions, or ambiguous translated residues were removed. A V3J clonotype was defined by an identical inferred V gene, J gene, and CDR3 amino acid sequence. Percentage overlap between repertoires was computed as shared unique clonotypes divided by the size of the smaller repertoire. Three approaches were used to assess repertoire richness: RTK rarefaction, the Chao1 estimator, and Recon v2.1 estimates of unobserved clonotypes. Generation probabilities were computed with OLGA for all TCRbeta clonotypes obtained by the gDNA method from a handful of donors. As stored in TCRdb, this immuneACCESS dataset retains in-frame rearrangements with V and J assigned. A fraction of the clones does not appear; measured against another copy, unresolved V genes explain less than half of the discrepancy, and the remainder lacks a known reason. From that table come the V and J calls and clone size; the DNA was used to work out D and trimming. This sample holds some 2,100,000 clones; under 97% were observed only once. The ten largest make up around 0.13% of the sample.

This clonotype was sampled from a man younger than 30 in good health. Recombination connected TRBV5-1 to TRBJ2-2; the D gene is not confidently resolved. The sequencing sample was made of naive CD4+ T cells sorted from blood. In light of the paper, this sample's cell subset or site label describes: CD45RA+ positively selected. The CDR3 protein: CASNRQADVTGELFF. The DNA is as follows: TGCGCCAGCAATCGGCAGGCCGATGTCACCGGGGAGCTGTTTTTT.